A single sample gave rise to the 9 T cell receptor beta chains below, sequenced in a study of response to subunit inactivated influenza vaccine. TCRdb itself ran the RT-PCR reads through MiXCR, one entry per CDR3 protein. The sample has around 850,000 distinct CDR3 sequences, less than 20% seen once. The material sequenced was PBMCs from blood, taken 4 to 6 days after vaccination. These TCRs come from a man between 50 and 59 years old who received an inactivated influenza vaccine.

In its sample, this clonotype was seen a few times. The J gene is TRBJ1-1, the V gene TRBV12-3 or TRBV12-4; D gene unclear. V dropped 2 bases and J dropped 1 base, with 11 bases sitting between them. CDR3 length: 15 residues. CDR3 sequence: CASSLRPPGNTEAFF. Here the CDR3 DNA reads TGTGCCAGCAGTTTAAGGCCCCCGGGGAACACTGAAGCTTTCTTT.

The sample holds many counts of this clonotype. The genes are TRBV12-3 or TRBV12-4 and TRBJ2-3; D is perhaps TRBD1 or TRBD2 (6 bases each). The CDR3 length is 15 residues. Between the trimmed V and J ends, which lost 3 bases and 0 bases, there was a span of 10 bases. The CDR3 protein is CASSFEGGSTDTQYF. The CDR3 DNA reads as TGTGCCAGCAGTTTTGAGGGGGGAAGCACAGATACGCAGTATTTT.

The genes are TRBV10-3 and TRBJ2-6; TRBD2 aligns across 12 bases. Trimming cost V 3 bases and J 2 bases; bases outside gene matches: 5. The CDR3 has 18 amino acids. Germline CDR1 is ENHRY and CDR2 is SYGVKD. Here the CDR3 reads CAISDLLAGGAGANVLTF. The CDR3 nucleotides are TGTGCCATCAGTGATTTACTAGCGGGAGGAGCTGGGGCCAACGTCCTGACTTTC.

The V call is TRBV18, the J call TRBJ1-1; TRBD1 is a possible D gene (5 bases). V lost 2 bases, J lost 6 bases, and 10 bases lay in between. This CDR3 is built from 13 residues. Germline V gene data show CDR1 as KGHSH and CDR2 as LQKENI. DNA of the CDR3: TGTGCCAGCTCACCAATAGGGGTCCCTGAAGCTTTCTTT. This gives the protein CASSPIGVPEAFF.

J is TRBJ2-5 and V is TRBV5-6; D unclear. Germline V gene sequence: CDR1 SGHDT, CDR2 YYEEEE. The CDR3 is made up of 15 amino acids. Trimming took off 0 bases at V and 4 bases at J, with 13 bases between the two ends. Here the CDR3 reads CASSLGLGSLETQYF. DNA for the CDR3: TGTGCCAGCAGCTTGGGCCTTGGGTCGTTAGAGACCCAGTACTTC.

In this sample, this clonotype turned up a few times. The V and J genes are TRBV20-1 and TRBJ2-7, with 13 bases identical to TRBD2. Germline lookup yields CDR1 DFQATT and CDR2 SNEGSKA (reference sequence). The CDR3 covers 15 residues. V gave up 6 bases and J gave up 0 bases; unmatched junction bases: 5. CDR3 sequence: CSATGTSGTSYEQYF. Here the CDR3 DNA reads TGCAGTGCCACCGGGACTAGCGGGACCTCCTACGAGCAGTACTTC.

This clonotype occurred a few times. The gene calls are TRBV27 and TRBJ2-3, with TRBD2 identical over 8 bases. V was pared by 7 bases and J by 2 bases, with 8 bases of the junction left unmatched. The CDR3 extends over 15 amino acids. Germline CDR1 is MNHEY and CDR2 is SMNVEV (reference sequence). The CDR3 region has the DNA TGTGCCAGCAAGTCGCGGGGGGCTGTCACAGATACGCAGTATTTT. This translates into CASKSRGAVTDTQYF.

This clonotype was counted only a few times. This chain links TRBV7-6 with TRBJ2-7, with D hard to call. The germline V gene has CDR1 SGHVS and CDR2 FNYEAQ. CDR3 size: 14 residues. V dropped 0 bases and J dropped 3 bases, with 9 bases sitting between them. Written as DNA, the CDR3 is TGTGCCAGCAGCTTAGCCAATTGGGGCTACGAGCAGTACTTC. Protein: CASSLANWGYEQYF.

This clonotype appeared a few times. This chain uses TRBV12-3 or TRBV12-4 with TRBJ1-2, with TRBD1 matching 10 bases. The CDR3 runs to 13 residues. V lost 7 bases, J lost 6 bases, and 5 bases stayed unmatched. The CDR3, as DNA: TGTGCCAGCACCAGACAGGGGGCTGATGGCTACACCTTC. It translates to CASTRQGADGYTF.